This is a list of T cell receptor beta chains from one sample in a study of chemoradiotherapy in HPV16-positive cancers. The repertoire was sequenced with immunoSEQ multiplex PCR; TCRdb's copy has only in-frame clones and lacks some. The data hold 25,000 to 30,000 clones, with 85% to 95% observed a single time. The specimen comprised blood, sampled from a patient who underwent chemoradiotherapy. Receptors were obtained from a human donor with HPV-associated anogenital cancer. CDR3s include the opening cysteine and the closing phenylalanine or tryptophan. A D gene is named only where the DNA matches it firmly. The size field is filled for only some rows; it gives once, few, many or a size class.

TRBJ2-5,NA,14,TRBD1,TRBV11-1,TGTGCCAGCAGCTTAGGCAAGGGGGCCGAGACCCAGTACTTC,CASSLGKGAETQYF
TRBJ2-7,NA,15,NA,TRBV28,TGTGCCAGCAGTTTACGGTCCGGGATATTGAACGAGCAGTACTTC,CASSLRSGILNEQYF
TRBJ2-1,NA,15,TRBD2,TRBV7-3,TGTGCCAGCAGTCGCGGACTAGCGAACTACAATGAGCAGTTCTTC,CASSRGLANYNEQFF
TRBJ1-1,NA,14,NA,TRBV9,TGTGCCAGCAGCGTAGTGGTAGGGAACACTGAAGCTTTCTTT,CASSVVVGNTEAFF
TRBJ1-2,NA,16,NA,TRBV7-3,TGTGCCAGCAGCTTAGGTGCGTGGGCCTCGGACTATGGCTACACCTTC,CASSLGAWASDYGYTF
TRBJ2-1,once,15,NA,TRBV5-4,TGTGCCAGCAGCCCCAACGCCGGGTCGTTAAATGAGCAGTTCTTC,CASSPNAGSLNEQFF
TRBJ1-2,NA,14,NA,TRBV9,TGTGCCAGCAGCGTAGGGGGGGGTGGGTATGGCTACACCTTC,CASSVGGGGYGYTF
TRBJ2-2,NA,15,NA,TRBV9,TGTGCCAGCAGCGTATCCTGGGTGGGCACCGGGGAGCTGTTTTTT,CASSVSWVGTGELFF
TRBJ1-2,once,10,NA,TRBV6-1,TGTGCCAGCAGTGACAGGGGCTACACCTTC,CASSDRGYTF
TRBJ2-3,NA,16,TRBD1,TRBV18,TGTGCCAGCTCACCACCGCTTAGGGGGCGGACAGATACGCAGTATTTT,CASSPPLRGRTDTQYF
TRBJ2-3,NA,14,TRBD2,TRBV5-4,TGTGCCAGCCGACTAGCGGGGGGTACAGATACGCAGTATTTT,CASRLAGGTDTQYF
TRBJ2-6,NA,15,NA,TRBV2,TGTGCCAGCAGTGGACCGTACCCTGGGGCCAACGTCCTGACTTTC,CASSGPYPGANVLTF
TRBJ1-1,NA,15,NA,TRBV11-2,TGTGCCAGCAGCTTTGAGGGGCTAAGAGGCACTGAAGCTTTCTTT,CASSFEGLRGTEAFF
TRBJ1-2,NA,15,NA,TRBV14,TGTGCCAGCAGCCAAGATCGGAGGGGCCACTATGGCTACACCTTC,CASSQDRRGHYGYTF
TRBJ2-3,NA,15,NA,TRBV4-3,TGCGCCAGCAGCCAAGAGGCAGGGCGCACAGATACGCAGTATTTT,CASSQEAGRTDTQYF
TRBJ2-5,NA,13,NA,TRBV5-1,TGCGCCAGCAGCTTGCGCTCACAAGAGACCCAGTACTTC,CASSLRSQETQYF
TRBJ2-1,NA,14,TRBD2,TRBV7-3,TGTGCCAGCAGCGGGGGGGGGTCTGGCAATGAGCAGTTCTTC,CASSGGGSGNEQFF
TRBJ2-7,NA,15,NA,TRBV28,TGTGCCAGCAGTTTACCTCTCAGGAGGGCCTACGAGCAGTACTTC,CASSLPLRRAYEQYF
TRBJ1-2,NA,14,NA,TRBV7-2,TGTGCCAGCAGCCTACGCCAGGGGCCCCAAGGCTACACCTTC,CASSLRQGPQGYTF
TRBJ2-7,NA,15,TRBD1,TRBV19,TGTGCCAGTAGTAGGACAGGGAGAGGTCCCTACGAGCAGTACTTC,CASSRTGRGPYEQYF
TRBJ2-1,NA,15,TRBD2,TRBV18,TGTGCCAGCTCCTCGGGACTAGCGGGGGCTAATGAGCAGTTCTTC,CASSSGLAGANEQFF
TRBJ2-3,NA,14,TRBD2,TRBV10-3,TGTGCCATCAGTGAGTCATGGGGAGCGGGGGGGCAGTATTTT,CAISESWGAGGQYF
TRBJ1-5,NA,12,NA,TRBV28,TGTGCCAGCAGTAAAACTTTTCAGCCCCAGCATTTT,CASSKTFQPQHF
TRBJ1-4,NA,13,NA,TRBV5-1,TGCGCCAGCAGCCCATACCAAGGAGGAGGTCTGTTTTTT,CASSPYQGGGLFF
TRBJ2-1,NA,15,NA,TRBV7-9,TGTGCCAGCAGCTCGAGGGTCTATATCGACAATGAGCAGTTCTTC,CASSSRVYIDNEQFF
TRBJ2-3,NA,18,TRBD2,TRBV4-2,TGTGCCAGCAGCCAAGATATCGGACTAGCGGGAGGGGCAGATACGCAGTATTTT,CASSQDIGLAGGADTQYF
TRBJ2-7,NA,15,TRBD1,TRBV19,TGTGCCAGCAGTATGAGGGGCGACAGGGGCTACGAGCAGTACTTC,CASSMRGDRGYEQYF
TRBJ1-2,NA,14,TRBD1,TRBV2,TGTGCCAGCAGTGAATTGGGACAGGGGGTTGGCTACACCTTC,CASSELGQGVGYTF
TRBJ2-7,once,14,NA,TRBV5-5,TGTGCCAGCAGCTCCCGACTAGTAGACCACGAGCAGTACTTC,CASSSRLVDHEQYF
TRBJ2-1,NA,18,TRBD1,TRBV7-3,TGTGCCAGCAGCTTATCCCTTACCGGGACAGGGGCCTACAATGAGCAGTTCTTC,CASSLSLTGTGAYNEQFF
TRBJ2-2,NA,16,TRBD2,TRBV29-1,TGCAGCGTTGGTCCCCTGAGCGGGGAGAACACCGGGGAGCTGTTTTTT,CSVGPLSGENTGELFF
TRBJ1-6,NA,11,TRBD1,TRBV20-1,TGCAGTGCTTCGACAGGGACACCCCTCCACTTT,CSASTGTPLHF
TRBJ1-5,NA,15,TRBD1,TRBV28,TGTGCCAGCAGTCCGAAGGACAGGCGCGGTCAGCCCCAGCATTTT,CASSPKDRRGQPQHF
TRBJ2-7,NA,13,NA,TRBV18,TGTGCCAGCTCACCGGGACCATCCTACGAGCAGTACTTC,CASSPGPSYEQYF
TRBJ2-1,NA,18,TRBD2,TRBV19,TGTGCCAGTAGTATAACGCCCCGATGGGAGCGGGAGACGAATGAGCAGTTCTTC,CASSITPRWERETNEQFF
TRBJ2-1,once,15,NA,TRBV11-1,TGTGCCAGCAGCTTATTGGATCCCCTACCTCATGAGCAGTTCTTC,CASSLLDPLPHEQFF